Below, 3 T cell receptor beta chains from the same sample are listed, as sequenced in a study of T-cell reconstitution after alpha-beta-depleted transplantation in children (dated by TCRdb to 2016 to 2017). Libraries were made using PCR. Sequencing instrument: Illumina HiSeq 2500. TCR library preparation used molecular barcoding, with unique molecular identifiers applied to normalize quantification of the TCRbeta repertoire. TCRdb reanalyzed the raw reads on its own, using fastp at Q25 for trimming and MiXCR for clone calling, and kept in-frame beta chains. Every CDR3 protein is listed once, alongside the most common genes and DNA of its rows. In all, the sample holds about 170,000 distinct CDR3 sequences, and 11% of those were seen once. 13% of the sample is taken by the ten largest. The meaning of the sample's treatment or condition label: allogeneic hematopoietic cell transplantation with graft depleted of TCRalphabeta T cells and CD19 B cells.

Here the sequenced sample was PBMCs, taken before TCRalphabeta/CD19-depleted stem cell transplant. Receptor source: a boy aged 2 to 9 with acute myeloid leukemia, due to receive a stem cell transplant.

This clonotype was seen ten or more times. The chain employs TRBV7-2 and TRBJ2-1; 7 positions agree with TRBD1. Germline V CDR1 and CDR2: SGHTA, FQGNSA. V was pared by 8 bases and J by 4 bases, with 11 bases of the junction left unmatched. The CDR3 loop spans 15 amino acids. In nucleotides, the CDR3 is TGTGCCAGCGCCTCCAGGGGGACAGTTTACAATGAGCAGTTCTTC. This translates into CASASRGTVYNEQFF.

This clonotype appeared many times. The chain uses TRBV20-1 and TRBJ2-5; 9 positions match TRBD1. Germline values: CDR1 DFQATT, CDR2 SNEGSKA (reference sequence). There are 14 residues in the CDR3. The V and J ends lost 4 bases and 4 bases, in that order; junction bases with no gene match: 7. CDR3 bases: TGCAGTGCTACCGGGACAGGGTATCGAGAGACCCAGTACTTC. Translated: CSATGTGYRETQYF.

This clonotype appeared many times. The rearrangement uses TRBV20-1 and TRBJ2-4; D not resolved. V was clipped by 3 bases and J by 5 bases, with 14 bases between them. Per germline, CDR1 DFQATT and CDR2 SNEGSKA (reference sequence). This CDR3 region has 14 residues. The chain's CDR3 is CSARVTRQQNIQYF. CDR3 sequence (DNA): TGCAGTGCTAGGGTGACAAGGCAACAAAACATTCAGTACTTC.